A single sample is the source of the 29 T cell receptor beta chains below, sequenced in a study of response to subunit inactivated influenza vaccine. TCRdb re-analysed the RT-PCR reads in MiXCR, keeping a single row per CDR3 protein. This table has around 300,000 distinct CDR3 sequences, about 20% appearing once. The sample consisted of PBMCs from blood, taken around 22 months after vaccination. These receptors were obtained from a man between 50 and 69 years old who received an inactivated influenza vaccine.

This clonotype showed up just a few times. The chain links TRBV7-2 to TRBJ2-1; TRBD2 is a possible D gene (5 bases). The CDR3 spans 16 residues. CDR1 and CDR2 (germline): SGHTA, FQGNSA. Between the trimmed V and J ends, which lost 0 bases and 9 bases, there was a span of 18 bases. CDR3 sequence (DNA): TGTGCCAGCAGCTTAGCGCGGCGGGTGTACAAAGGTGAGCAGTTCTTC. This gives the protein CASSLARRVYKGEQFF.

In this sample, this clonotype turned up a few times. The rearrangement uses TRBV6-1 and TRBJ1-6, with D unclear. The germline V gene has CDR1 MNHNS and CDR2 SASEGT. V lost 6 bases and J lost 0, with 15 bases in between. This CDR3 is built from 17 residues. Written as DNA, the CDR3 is TGTGCCAGCAGCCCCGGCGGGCTGAGCTCCTATAATTCACCCCTCCACTTT. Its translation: CASSPGGLSSYNSPLHF.

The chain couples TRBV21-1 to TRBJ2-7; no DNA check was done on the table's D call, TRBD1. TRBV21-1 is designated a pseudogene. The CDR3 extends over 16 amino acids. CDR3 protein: CASSPSRGINSYEQYF. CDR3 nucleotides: TGTGCCAGCAGTCCCTCCAGGGGGATTAACTCCTACGAGCAGTACTTC.

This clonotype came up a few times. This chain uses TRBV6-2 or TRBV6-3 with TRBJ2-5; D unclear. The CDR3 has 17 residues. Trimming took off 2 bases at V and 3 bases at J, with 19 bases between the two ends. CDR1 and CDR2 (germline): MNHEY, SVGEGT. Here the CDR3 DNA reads TGTGCCAGCAGTTACGCCAGCCGGGTCCTTCCCAAAGAGACCCAGTACTTC. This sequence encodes CASSYASRVLPKETQYF.

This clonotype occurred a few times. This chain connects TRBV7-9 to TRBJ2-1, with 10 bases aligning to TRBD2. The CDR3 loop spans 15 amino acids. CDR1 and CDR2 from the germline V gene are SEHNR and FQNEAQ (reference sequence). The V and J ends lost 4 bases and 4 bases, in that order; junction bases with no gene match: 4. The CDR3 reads CASSSRAGGYNEQFF. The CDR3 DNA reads TGTGCCAGCAGCTCCCGAGCGGGAGGGTACAATGAGCAGTTCTTC.

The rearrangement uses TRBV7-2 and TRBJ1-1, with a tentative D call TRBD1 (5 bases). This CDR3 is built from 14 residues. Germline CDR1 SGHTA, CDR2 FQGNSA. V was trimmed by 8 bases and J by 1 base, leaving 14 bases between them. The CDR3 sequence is CASRKGPENTEAFF. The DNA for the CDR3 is TGTGCCAGCCGAAAGGGACCTGAGAACACTGAAGCTTTCTTT.

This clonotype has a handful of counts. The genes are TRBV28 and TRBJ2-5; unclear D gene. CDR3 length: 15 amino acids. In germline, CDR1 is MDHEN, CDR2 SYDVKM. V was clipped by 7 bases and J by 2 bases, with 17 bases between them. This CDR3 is CASTTRASFQETQYF. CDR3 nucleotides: TGTGCCAGCACTACCCGGGCTTCCTTTCAAGAGACCCAGTACTTC.

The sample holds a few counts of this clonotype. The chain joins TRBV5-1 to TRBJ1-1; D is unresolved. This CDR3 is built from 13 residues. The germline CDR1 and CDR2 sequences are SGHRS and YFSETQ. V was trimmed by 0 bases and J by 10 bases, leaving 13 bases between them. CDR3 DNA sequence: TGCGCCAGCAGCTTGGCCGGACTCTCAGGAGCTTTCTTT. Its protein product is CASSLAGLSGAFF.

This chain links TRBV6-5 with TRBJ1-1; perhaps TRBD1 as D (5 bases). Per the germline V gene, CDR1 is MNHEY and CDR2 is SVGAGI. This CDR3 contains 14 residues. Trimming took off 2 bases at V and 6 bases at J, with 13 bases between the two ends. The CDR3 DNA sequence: TGTGCCAGCAGTTACGGGGGGTCGGTGGCTGAAGCTTTCTTT. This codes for CASSYGGSVAEAFF.

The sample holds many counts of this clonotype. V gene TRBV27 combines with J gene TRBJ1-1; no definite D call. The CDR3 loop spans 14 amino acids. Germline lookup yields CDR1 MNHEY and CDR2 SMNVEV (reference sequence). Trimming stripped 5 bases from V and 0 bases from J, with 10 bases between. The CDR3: CASSARTLNTEAFF. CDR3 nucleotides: TGTGCCAGCAGTGCCAGGACTTTGAACACTGAAGCTTTCTTT.

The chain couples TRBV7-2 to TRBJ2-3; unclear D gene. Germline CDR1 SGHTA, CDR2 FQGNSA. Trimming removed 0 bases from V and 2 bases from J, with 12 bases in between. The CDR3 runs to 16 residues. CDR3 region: CASSLAGRGTTDTQYF. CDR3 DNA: TGTGCCAGCAGCTTAGCTGGTCGCGGCACCACAGATACGCAGTATTTT.

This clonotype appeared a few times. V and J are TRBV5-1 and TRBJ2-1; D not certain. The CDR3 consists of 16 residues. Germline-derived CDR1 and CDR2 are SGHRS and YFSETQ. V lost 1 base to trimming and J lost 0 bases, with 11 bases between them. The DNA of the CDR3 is TGCGCCAGCAGCTTGTTGCAGGCGAGCTCCTACAATGAGCAGTTCTTC. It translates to CASSLLQASSYNEQFF.

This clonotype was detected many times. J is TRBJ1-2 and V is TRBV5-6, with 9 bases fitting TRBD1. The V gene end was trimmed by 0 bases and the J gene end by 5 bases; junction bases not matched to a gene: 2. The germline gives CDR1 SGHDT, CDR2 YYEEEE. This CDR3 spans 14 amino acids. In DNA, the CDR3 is TGTGCCAGCAGCTTGGGGACAGGGGCTTATGGCTACACCTTC. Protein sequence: CASSLGTGAYGYTF.

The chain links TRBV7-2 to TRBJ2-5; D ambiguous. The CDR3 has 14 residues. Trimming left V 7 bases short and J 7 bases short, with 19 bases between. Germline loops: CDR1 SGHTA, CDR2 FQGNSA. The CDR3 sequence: CASNAPELPGTQYF. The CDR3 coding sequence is TGTGCCAGCAACGCCCCGGAACTCCCCGGGACCCAGTACTTC.

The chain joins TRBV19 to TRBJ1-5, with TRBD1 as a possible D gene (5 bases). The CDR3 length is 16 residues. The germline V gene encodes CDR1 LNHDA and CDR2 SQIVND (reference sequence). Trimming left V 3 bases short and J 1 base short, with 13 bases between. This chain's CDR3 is CASSIPDQGSNQPQHF. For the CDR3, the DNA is TGTGCCAGTAGTATCCCAGACCAGGGAAGCAATCAGCCCCAGCATTTT.

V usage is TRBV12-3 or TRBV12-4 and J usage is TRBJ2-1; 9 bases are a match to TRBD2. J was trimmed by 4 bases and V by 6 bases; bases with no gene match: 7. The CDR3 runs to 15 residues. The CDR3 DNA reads TGTGCCAGCAGACCCCGGGCGGGGGGGTACAATGAGCAGTTCTTC. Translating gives CASRPRAGGYNEQFF.

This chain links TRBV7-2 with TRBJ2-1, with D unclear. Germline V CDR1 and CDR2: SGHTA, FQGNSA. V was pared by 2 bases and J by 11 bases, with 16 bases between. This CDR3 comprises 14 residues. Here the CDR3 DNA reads TGTGCCAGCAGCTTACCACGGAAGGCTCTTAAGCAGTTCTTC. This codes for CASSLPRKALKQFF.

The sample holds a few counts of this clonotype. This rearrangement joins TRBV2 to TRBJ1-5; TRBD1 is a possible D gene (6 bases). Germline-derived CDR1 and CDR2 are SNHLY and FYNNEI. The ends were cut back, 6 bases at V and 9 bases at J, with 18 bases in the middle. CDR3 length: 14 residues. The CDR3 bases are TGTGCCAGCAGGGCAGGGGCCGCCATAGGGCCCCAGCATTTT. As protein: CASRAGAAIGPQHF.

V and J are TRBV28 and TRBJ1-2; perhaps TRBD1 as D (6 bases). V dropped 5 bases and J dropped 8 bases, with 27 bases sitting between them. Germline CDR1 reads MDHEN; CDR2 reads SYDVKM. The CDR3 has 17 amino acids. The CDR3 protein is CASSPTGAPTVGWGYTF. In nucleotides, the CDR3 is TGTGCCAGCAGTCCGACGGGGGCGCCAACGGTGGGATGGGGCTACACCTTC.

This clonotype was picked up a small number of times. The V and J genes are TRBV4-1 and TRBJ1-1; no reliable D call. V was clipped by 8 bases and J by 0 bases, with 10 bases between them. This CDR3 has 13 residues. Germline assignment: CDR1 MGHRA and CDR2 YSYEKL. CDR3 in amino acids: CASRVRMNTEAFF. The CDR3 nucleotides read TGCGCCAGCCGGGTCCGGATGAACACTGAAGCTTTCTTT.

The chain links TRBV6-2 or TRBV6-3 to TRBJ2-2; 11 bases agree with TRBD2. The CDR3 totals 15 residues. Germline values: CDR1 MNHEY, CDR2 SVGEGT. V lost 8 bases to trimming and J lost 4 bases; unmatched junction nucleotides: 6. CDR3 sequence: CASGRLAGSTGELFF. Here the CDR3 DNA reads TGTGCCAGCGGTAGACTAGCGGGGAGCACCGGGGAGCTGTTTTTT.

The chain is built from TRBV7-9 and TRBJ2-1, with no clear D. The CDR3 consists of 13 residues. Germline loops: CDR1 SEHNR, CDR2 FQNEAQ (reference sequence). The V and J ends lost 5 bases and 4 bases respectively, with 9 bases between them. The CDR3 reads CASSKSPYNEQFF. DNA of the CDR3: TGTGCCAGCAGCAAATCACCTTACAATGAGCAGTTCTTC.

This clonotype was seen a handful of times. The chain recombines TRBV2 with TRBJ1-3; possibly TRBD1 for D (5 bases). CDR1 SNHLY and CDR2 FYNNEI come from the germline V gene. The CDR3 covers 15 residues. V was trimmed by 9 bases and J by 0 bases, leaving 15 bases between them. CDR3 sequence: CASKDKLSSGNTIYF. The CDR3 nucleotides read TGTGCCAGTAAGGACAAGTTGAGCTCTGGAAACACCATATATTTT.

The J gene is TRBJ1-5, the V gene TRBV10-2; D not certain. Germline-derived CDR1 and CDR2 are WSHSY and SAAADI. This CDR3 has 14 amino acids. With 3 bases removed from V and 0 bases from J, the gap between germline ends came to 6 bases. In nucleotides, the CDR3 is TGCGCCAGCAGTGATCAGTATAGCAATCAGCCCCAGCATTTT. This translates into CASSDQYSNQPQHF.

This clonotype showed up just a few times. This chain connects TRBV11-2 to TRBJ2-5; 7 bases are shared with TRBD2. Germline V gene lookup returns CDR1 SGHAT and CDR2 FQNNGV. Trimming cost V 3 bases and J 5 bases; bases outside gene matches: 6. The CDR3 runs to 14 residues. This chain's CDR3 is CASSFGREVETQYF. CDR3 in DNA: TGTGCCAGCAGCTTCGGACGGGAGGTGGAGACCCAGTACTTC.

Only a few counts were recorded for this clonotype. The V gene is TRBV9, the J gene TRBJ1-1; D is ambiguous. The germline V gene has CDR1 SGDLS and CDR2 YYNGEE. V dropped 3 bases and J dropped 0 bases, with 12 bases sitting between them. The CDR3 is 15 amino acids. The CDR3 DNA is TGTGCCAGCAGCGCCTTCCCGGGCTTGAACACTGAAGCTTTCTTT. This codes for CASSAFPGLNTEAFF.

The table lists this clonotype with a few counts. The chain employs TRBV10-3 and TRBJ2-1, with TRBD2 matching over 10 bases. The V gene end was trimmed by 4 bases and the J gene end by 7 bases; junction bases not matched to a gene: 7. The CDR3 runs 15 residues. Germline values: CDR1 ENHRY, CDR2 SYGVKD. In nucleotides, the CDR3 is TGTGCCATCAGTGCGGAGAGCGGGAGGGCGAATGAGCAGTTCTTC. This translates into CAISAESGRANEQFF.

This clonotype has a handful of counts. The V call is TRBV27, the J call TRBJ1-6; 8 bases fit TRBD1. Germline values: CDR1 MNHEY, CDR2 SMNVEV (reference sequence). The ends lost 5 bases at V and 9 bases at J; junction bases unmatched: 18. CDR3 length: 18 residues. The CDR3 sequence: CASSPTWGRGQSSSPLHF. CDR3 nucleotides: TGTGCCAGCAGTCCCACCTGGGGCAGGGGGCAATCGAGTTCACCCCTCCACTTT.

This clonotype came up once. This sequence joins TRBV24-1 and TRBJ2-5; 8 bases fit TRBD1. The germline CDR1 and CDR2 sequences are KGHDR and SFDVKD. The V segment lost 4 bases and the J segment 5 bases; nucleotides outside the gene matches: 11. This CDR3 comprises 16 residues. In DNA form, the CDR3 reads TGTGCCACCAGTGACCACTCGACAGGGGTGGTGGAGACCCAGTACTTC. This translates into CATSDHSTGVVETQYF.